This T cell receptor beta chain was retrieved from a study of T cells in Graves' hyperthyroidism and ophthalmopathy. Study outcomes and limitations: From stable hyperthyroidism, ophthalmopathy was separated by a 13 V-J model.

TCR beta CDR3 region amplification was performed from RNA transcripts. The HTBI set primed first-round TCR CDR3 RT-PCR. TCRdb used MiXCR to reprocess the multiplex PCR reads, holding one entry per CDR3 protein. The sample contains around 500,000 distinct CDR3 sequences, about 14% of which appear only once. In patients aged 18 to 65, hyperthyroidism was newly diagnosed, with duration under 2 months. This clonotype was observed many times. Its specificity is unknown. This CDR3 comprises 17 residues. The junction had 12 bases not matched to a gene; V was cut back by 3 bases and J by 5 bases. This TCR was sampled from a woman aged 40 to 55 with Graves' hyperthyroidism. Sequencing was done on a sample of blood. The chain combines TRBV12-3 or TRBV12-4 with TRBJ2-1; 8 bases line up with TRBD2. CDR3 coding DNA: TGTGCCAGCAGTTTTCGGCCTACGGGAGGGGGAAACAATGAGCAGTTCTTC. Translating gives CASSFRPTGGGNNEQFF.